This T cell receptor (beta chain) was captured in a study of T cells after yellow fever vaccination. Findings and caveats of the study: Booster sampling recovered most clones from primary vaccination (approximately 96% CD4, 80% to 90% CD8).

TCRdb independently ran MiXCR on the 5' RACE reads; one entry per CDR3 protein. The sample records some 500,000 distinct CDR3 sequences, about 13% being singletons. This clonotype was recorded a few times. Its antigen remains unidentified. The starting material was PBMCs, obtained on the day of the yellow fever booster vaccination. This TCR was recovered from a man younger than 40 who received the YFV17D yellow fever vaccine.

The CDR3 reads CSARSGTDQPQHF. The DNA of the CDR3 is TGCAGTGCTAGATCTGGGACGGATCAGCCCCAGCATTTT. The chain employs TRBV20-1 and TRBJ1-5, with D perhaps matching TRBD1 (5 bases). Germline loops: CDR1 DFQATT, CDR2 SNEGSKA (reference sequence). This CDR3 has 13 residues. The germline V and J ends were trimmed by 2 bases and 5 bases, with 10 bases remaining between them.